This entry features one T cell receptor (beta chain) sequence. Its specificity is not known. The V end was cut by 10 bases, the J end by 0 bases, with 12 bases between. The length of the CDR3 is 13 residues. CDR1 and CDR2 (germline): ENHRY, SYGVKD. Repertoires were generated with immunoSEQ multiplex PCR, while TCRdb's copy carries only in-frame clones and drops some. The sample contains around 28,000 clones, approximately 86% of which appear only once. The sample comes from a study of OX40 agonist ivuxolimab in advanced cancers. Looking at the study overall: Ivuxolimab, an antibody that agonizes OX40 (CD134), was administered to the patients. Patients in the trial were receiving intravenous ivuxolimab every 2 weeks, at doses of 0.01 to 10 mg/kg. General study results and limits: Some patients who did not respond also had low normalized T-cell clonal expansion. More expanded clones were seen, on average, in CD8+ T cells than in CD4+.

The material sequenced was CD4+ or CD8+ T cells sorted from blood, taken in a trial of the OX40 agonist ivuxolimab. The sequence derives from an adult with an advanced solid tumor such as melanoma, head and neck, liver or kidney cancer. V is TRBV10-3 and J is TRBJ2-5; a possible D gene is TRBD1 (6 bases). The CDR3 bases are TGTGCCACCCACAGGGACCACCAAGAGACCCAGTACTTC. It specifies CATHRDHQETQYF.